The 24 T cell receptor beta chains below all came from one sample that was sequenced in a study of T cells after yellow fever vaccination. Each CDR3 protein is one row after TCRdb ran MiXCR on the 5' RACE reads. Among some 500,000 distinct CDR3 sequences listed, about 13% were seen once. Sequences were derived from PBMCs, sampled on the day of the yellow fever booster vaccination. These receptors came from a man younger than 40 who received the YFV17D yellow fever vaccine.

The chain combines TRBV7-2 with TRBJ2-7; no clear D. Germline V lookup: CDR1 SGHTA, CDR2 FQGNSA. Trimming left V 6 bases short and J 2 bases short, with 14 bases between. This CDR3 spans 14 amino acids. CDR3 region: CASRPHAATYEQYF. CDR3 sequence (DNA): TGTGCCAGCAGACCGCACGCGGCGACCTACGAGCAGTACTTC.

Here the CDR3 DNA reads TGTGCCAGCAGTCCAAGGACAGGGGGCCTAAGTTATGGCTACACCTTC. Residues: CASSPRTGGLSYGYTF. The rearrangement links TRBV12-3 or TRBV12-4 to TRBJ1-2, with TRBD1 matching 11 bases. V lost 5 bases and J lost 5; bases outside the gene matches: 10. CDR3 length: 16 residues.

This clonotype was seen a few times. The chain recombines TRBV5-1 with TRBJ2-7; 9 bases line up with TRBD2. V dropped 4 bases and J dropped 6; count of bases not matched to a gene: 8. Per the germline V gene, CDR1 is SGHRS and CDR2 is YFSETQ. CDR3 size: 14 residues. Written as DNA, the CDR3 is TGCGCCAGCAGCCCGGGACGCGGGGGGGGCGAGCAGTACTTC. This codes for CASSPGRGGGEQYF.

This clonotype has at least ten counts. V gene TRBV18 combines with J gene TRBJ2-2; D call uncertain. Germline V gene lookup returns CDR1 KGHSH and CDR2 LQKENI. This CDR3 region has 14 residues. Trimming removed 6 bases at V and 2 bases at J, with 10 bases between. The chain's CDR3 is CASSPAQNTGELFF. The DNA of the CDR3 is TGTGCCAGCTCCCCAGCGCAAAACACCGGGGAGCTGTTTTTT. The full variable domain, its missing parts supplied by reference TRBV18 and TRBJ2-2, is NAGVMQNPRHLVRRRGQEARLRCSPMKGHSHVYWYRQLPEEGLKFMVYLQKENIIDESGMPKERFSAEFPKEGPSILRIQQVVRGDSAAYFCASSPAQNTGELFFGEGSRLTVL.

The chain combines TRBV7-2 with TRBJ2-3; no clear D gene. The CDR3 has 13 residues. V was shortened by 2 bases and J by 3 bases, with 6 bases between the two germline ends. Germline CDR1 is SGHTA and CDR2 is FQGNSA. As DNA, the CDR3 is TGTGCCAGCAGCTTACCTGTTACAGATACGCAGTATTTT. Its protein is CASSLPVTDTQYF.

The rearrangement links TRBV5-1 to TRBJ1-1; the D gene is possibly TRBD1 (5 bases). Looked up from germline, CDR1 is SGHRS and CDR2 is YFSETQ. Trimming took 4 bases from V and 1 from J, leaving 11 bases between them. The length of the CDR3 is 14 residues. Here the CDR3 reads CASSPGPANTEAFF. The CDR3, as DNA: TGCGCCAGCAGCCCGGGACCGGCGAACACTGAAGCTTTCTTT. Full variable domain (rest looked up from reference TRBV5-1 and TRBJ1-1): KAGVTQTPRYLIKTRGQQVTLSCSPISGHRSVSWYQQTPGQGLQFLFEYFSETQRNKGNFPGRFSGRQFSNSRSEMNVSTLELGDSALYLCASSPGPANTEAFFGQGTRLTVV.

This clonotype was seen many times. V is TRBV3-1 and J is TRBJ2-7, with D possibly being TRBD1 or TRBD2 (6 bases each). The CDR3 has 15 residues. Trimming left V 4 bases short and J 2 bases short, with 15 bases between. Germline-derived CDR1 and CDR2 are LGHDT and YNNKEL (reference sequence). The CDR3 sequence is CASSPGGGRTYEQYF. For the CDR3, the DNA is TGTGCCAGCAGCCCCGGGGGCGGACGGACCTACGAGCAGTACTTC.

In this sample, this clonotype turned up many times. V usage is TRBV7-3 and J usage is TRBJ2-3; D not resolved. V lost 5 bases, J lost 2 bases, and 8 bases lay in between. The CDR3 consists of 13 residues. Germline CDR1 reads SGHTA; CDR2 reads FQGTGA. CDR3: CASSTGNTDTQYF. The CDR3 DNA reads TGTGCCAGCAGCACGGGCAACACAGATACGCAGTATTTT.

The chain couples TRBV4-2 to TRBJ2-1; the D is unclear. Germline-derived CDR1 and CDR2 are LGHNA and YNFKEQ. V was cut by 1 base and J by 0 bases, with 7 bases left in between. CDR3 length equals 15 residues. The CDR3 spells CASSQAVSSYNEQFF. DNA for the CDR3: TGTGCCAGCAGCCAAGCGGTTAGCTCCTACAATGAGCAGTTCTTC.

This clonotype was observed a handful of times. The chain recombines TRBV7-2 with TRBJ2-3; D may be TRBD2 (5 bases). The V gene's germline CDR1 is SGHTA and CDR2 FQGNSA. The V end lost 3 bases, the J end lost 2 bases, and 9 bases lay between the germline ends. The CDR3 contains 14 residues. The CDR3 bases are TGTGCCAGCAGCTTGGACTTCTCCACAGATACGCAGTATTTT. This codes for CASSLDFSTDTQYF.

The chain is built from TRBV14 and TRBJ2-3; D not resolved. V dropped 6 bases and J dropped 1 base, with 8 bases sitting between them. CDR3 length: 13 residues. Germline V CDR1 and CDR2: SGHDN, FVKESK. The DNA for the CDR3 is TGTGCCAGCAGACGACTTGGCACAGATACGCAGTATTTT. Residues: CASRRLGTDTQYF.

This clonotype was counted a few times. The rearrangement links TRBV7-2 to TRBJ1-6; D is uncertain. Germline V lookup: CDR1 SGHTA, CDR2 FQGNSA. Between the trimmed V and J ends, which lost 0 bases and 11 bases, there was a span of 17 bases. The CDR3 has 16 residues. CDR3 in amino acids: CASSLALGRPMTPLHF. CDR3 nucleotides: TGTGCCAGCAGCTTAGCTTTGGGCCGGCCCATGACACCCCTCCACTTT.

The chain is built from TRBV10-3 and TRBJ2-7; 7 bases are a match to TRBD2. Trimming cost V 2 bases and J 2 bases; bases outside gene matches: 3. CDR1 and CDR2 from the germline V gene are ENHRY and SYGVKD. The CDR3 totals 14 residues. Here the CDR3 reads CAISEQRGTYEQYF. Here the CDR3 DNA reads TGTGCCATCAGTGAGCAGCGGGGCACCTACGAGCAGTACTTC.

The chain has TRBV6-5 and TRBJ2-1; perhaps TRBD2 as D (6 bases). Germline CDR1 reads MNHEY; CDR2 reads SVGAGI. The V and J ends lost 4 bases and 0 bases respectively, with 13 bases between them. The CDR3 length is 16 residues. The CDR3 sequence: CASSSPRGTSYNEQFF. Here the CDR3 DNA reads TGTGCCAGCAGTTCCCCCCGGGGGACCTCCTACAATGAGCAGTTCTTC.

This clonotype appeared a few times. The CDR3, as DNA: TGTGCCAGCAGCGCCTCCGGACAGGGCCCCTACAATGAGCAGTTCTTC. It specifies CASSASGQGPYNEQFF. The chain employs TRBV9 and TRBJ2-1, with 8 bases fitting TRBD1. V shed 3 bases, J shed 2 bases, and the junction held 7 bases outside the gene matches. The CDR3 has 16 residues. Per germline, CDR1 SGDLS and CDR2 YYNGEE. Combining the CDR3 with reference TRBV9 and TRBJ2-1 gives the whole variable domain DSGVTQTPKHLITATGQRVTLRCSPRSGDLSVYWYQQSLDQGLQFLIQYYNGEERAKGNILERFSAQQFPDLHSELNLSSLELGDSALYFCASSASGQGPYNEQFFGPGTRLTVL.

The CDR3 nucleotides are TGTGCCAGCAGACCCCTAGCGGGAGGGGCCAACGTCCTGACTTTC. It yields the protein CASRPLAGGANVLTF. The gene calls are TRBV11-2 and TRBJ2-6, with TRBD2 matching 9 bases. This CDR3 has 15 residues. J gave up 4 bases and V 6 bases, and 4 bases lay outside the gene matches. CDR1 is SGHAT, CDR2 FQNNGV, per germline.

This chain links TRBV27 with TRBJ2-1; D uncertain. This CDR3 spans 12 amino acids. Trimming took 5 bases from V and 7 from J, leaving 9 bases between them. CDR1 and CDR2 (germline): MNHEY, SMNVEV (reference sequence). The DNA of the CDR3 is TGTGCCAGCAGTACCATCGGGAATGAGCAGTTCTTC. The encoded protein is CASSTIGNEQFF.

The CDR3 protein is CASGTGIHEQFF. The CDR3 DNA reads TGTGCCAGCGGGACAGGGATCCATGAGCAGTTCTTC. This chain joins TRBV3-1 and TRBJ2-1; the match to TRBD1 covers 9 bases. This CDR3 comprises 12 residues. With 8 bases clipped from V and 8 bases from J, the junction kept 4 bases outside the gene matches. In germline, CDR1 is LGHDT, CDR2 YNNKEL (reference sequence).

This clonotype came up a few times. This chain uses TRBV6-2 or TRBV6-3 with TRBJ1-2, with D uncertain. CDR1 and CDR2 (germline): MNHEY, SVGEGT. V dropped 6 bases and J dropped 2 bases, with 7 bases sitting between them. The CDR3 is made up of 12 amino acids. This chain's CDR3 is CASRGINYGYTF. In DNA form, the CDR3 reads TGTGCCAGCAGAGGCATAAACTATGGCTACACCTTC.

This clonotype appeared a few times. The gene calls are TRBV2 and TRBJ2-1; 8 bases match TRBD2. This CDR3 comprises 13 residues. Germline lookup yields CDR1 SNHLY and CDR2 FYNNEI. Trimming cost V 8 bases and J 4 bases; bases outside gene matches: 4. The CDR3 reads CASGAGEYNEQFF. CDR3 in DNA: TGTGCCAGCGGAGCGGGAGAATACAATGAGCAGTTCTTC.

The chain combines TRBV12-3 or TRBV12-4 with TRBJ2-1; D call uncertain. The V end was cut by 3 bases, the J end by 9 bases, with 9 bases between. There are 12 residues in the CDR3. Here the CDR3 reads CASSFWPAEQFF. In nucleotides, the CDR3 is TGTGCCAGCAGTTTTTGGCCTGCTGAGCAGTTCTTC.

J is TRBJ2-1 and V is TRBV4-1, with 8 bases that match TRBD2. Germline loops: CDR1 MGHRA, CDR2 YSYEKL. The CDR3 is 17 amino acids. V gave up 1 base and J gave up 2 bases; unmatched junction bases: 7. Here the CDR3 DNA reads TGCGCCAGCAGCCAAGTCCCCACTAGCGGCACCTACAATGAGCAGTTCTTC. It specifies CASSQVPTSGTYNEQFF.

In this sample, this clonotype turned up a few times. V gene TRBV27 combines with J gene TRBJ1-6; TRBD1 is a possible D gene (6 bases). Germline V CDR1 and CDR2: MNHEY, SMNVEV (reference sequence). V was shortened by 6 bases and J by 7 bases, with 10 bases between the two germline ends. The CDR3 consists of 13 residues. DNA for the CDR3: TGTGCCAGCAGGCTAACAGGGAATTCACCCCTCCACTTT. Amino acid sequence: CASRLTGNSPLHF.

In its sample, this clonotype was seen a few times. The chain is built from TRBV5-1 and TRBJ1-1; D may be TRBD1 (5 bases). CDR3 size: 15 residues. The germline V and J ends were trimmed by 6 bases and 4 bases, with 19 bases remaining between them. Per germline, CDR1 SGHRS and CDR2 YFSETQ. The CDR3 sequence: CASNTGVDMGTEAFF. In DNA, the CDR3 is TGCGCCAGCAACACGGGGGTAGACATGGGCACTGAAGCTTTCTTT.